This T cell receptor (beta chain) was captured by sequencing in a study of cytomegalovirus exposure and HLA in healthy donors. The PCR used 60 Vbeta and 13 Jbeta primers. This table comes from immunoSEQ multiplex PCR, and its TCRdb copy is limited to in-frame clones, with some not included. Here the sample spans 150,000 to 200,000 clones, 86% being singletons. Healthy bone marrow donors formed the donor group. CDR3 length: 14 residues. V was pared by 3 bases and J by 8 bases, with 16 bases between. From germline, CDR1 is MDHEN and CDR2 SYDVKM. The J gene is TRBJ1-2, the V gene TRBV28; a weak D match, TRBD1 (6 bases). The clonotype comes from a young woman in good health and CMV-seronegative. Input material: PBMCs. CDR3 in amino acids: CASSFSAGARGYTF. The CDR3 bases are TGTGCCAGCAGTTTTAGCGCGGGGGCGCGGGGCTACACCTTC.